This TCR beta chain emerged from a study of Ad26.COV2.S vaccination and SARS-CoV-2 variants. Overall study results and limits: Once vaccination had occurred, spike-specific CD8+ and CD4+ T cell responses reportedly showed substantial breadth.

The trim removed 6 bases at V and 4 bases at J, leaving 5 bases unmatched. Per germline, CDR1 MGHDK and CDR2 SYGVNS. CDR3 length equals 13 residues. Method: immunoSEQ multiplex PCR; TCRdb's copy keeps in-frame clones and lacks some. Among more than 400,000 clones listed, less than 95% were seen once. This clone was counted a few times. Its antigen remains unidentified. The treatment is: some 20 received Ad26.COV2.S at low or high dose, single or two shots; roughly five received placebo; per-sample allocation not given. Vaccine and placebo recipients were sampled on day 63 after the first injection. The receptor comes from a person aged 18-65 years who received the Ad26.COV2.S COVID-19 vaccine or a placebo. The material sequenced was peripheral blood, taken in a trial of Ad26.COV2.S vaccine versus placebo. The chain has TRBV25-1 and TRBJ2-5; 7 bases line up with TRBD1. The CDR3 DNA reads TGTGCCAGCAGGGAAGGGGGCGTAGAGACCCAGTACTTC. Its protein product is CASREGGVETQYF.